Here is one T cell receptor beta chain with its context. These data are taken from a study of fetal regulatory T cell absence and autoimmunity. The table came from immunoSEQ multiplex PCR; TCRdb's copy has only in-frame clones and leaves some out. The table lists about 50,000 clones, about 80% of them singletons. This receptor was identified in a newborn boy with IPEX syndrome. The sequencing sample was made of cord blood.

CDR3 nucleotide sequence: TGTGCCAGCAGCCTGGGGGGGCCGGGGGATACGCAGTATTTT. Its protein product is CASSLGGPGDTQYF. The J gene is TRBJ2-3, the V gene TRBV7-6; D possibly corresponds to TRBD2 (7 bases). Germline V gene lookup returns CDR1 SGHVS and CDR2 FNYEAQ. V lost 5 bases and J 6 bases, leaving 15 bases between the germline ends. The CDR3 is 14 residues long.